The 12 T cell receptor beta chains given below trace back to one sample, sequenced in a study of shared clonotypes between healthy human individuals (dated by TCRdb to the early 2020s). The library was built by means of the immunoSEQ multiplex PCR assay. What TCRdb holds here is the immuneACCESS table cut down to in-frame rearrangements. Part of the clones is not present; checked against another copy, under half of the missing clones reflect an unresolved V gene, and the others are unexplained. The table for this sample lists fewer than 130,000 clones; about 66% of them were counted only once. Together, the top ten hold approximately 25% of the sample. Source material: memory CD8+ T cells sorted from blood. In light of the paper, this sample's cell subset or site label describes: CD45RO+ cells pooled with CCR7-negative TemRA cells. Receptor source: a woman aged 30 to 39 in good health.

The V call is TRBV28, the J call TRBJ1-2; D is unclear. This CDR3 region has 14 residues. The V gene lost 8 bases and the J gene lost 0 bases, with 13 bases spanning the gap. Germline CDR1 and CDR2: MDHEN and SYDVKM. CDR3 sequence (DNA): TGTGCCAGCTCGACCGGTATGGCTAACTATGGCTACACCTTC. Encoded protein: CASSTGMANYGYTF.

The chain is built from TRBV5-1 and TRBJ1-1; D is unresolved. Germline loops: CDR1 SGHRS, CDR2 YFSETQ. V was trimmed by 0 bases and J by 5 bases, leaving 14 bases between them. This CDR3 has 15 amino acids. The CDR3 protein is CASSLGGSGRTEAFF. The CDR3 DNA is TGCGCCAGCAGCTTGGGTGGCAGTGGACGGACTGAAGCTTTCTTT.

The V call is TRBV13, the J call TRBJ2-7, with 12 bases lining up with TRBD1. V shed 5 bases, J shed 2 bases, and the junction held 1 base outside the gene matches. The CDR3 contains 14 residues. Germline CDR1 PRHDT, CDR2 FYEKMQ (reference sequence). DNA of the CDR3: TGTGCCAGCAGCGGGGACAGGGGGCCCTACGAGCAGTACTTC. It codes for CASSGDRGPYEQYF.

This clone was recorded only once. The V and J genes are TRBV5-3 and TRBJ2-7; TRBD2 agrees at 12 bases. TRBV5-3 is classed as an ORF, of uncertain function. The CDR3 spans 18 residues. V shed 4 bases and J 5 bases; nucleotides not matched to a gene: 16. The CDR3 spells CARSPGRASGRALHEQYF. CDR3 nucleotides: TGTGCCAGAAGCCCCGGTCGGGCTAGCGGGAGGGCCTTGCACGAGCAGTACTTC.

This clone came up once. This CDR3 is CASSLFTGTSTDTQYF. For the CDR3, the DNA is TGTGCCAGCAGCCTTTTTACAGGCACTAGCACAGATACGCAGTATTTT. The rearrangement joins TRBV7-6 to TRBJ2-3; D perhaps matches TRBD1 (5 bases). CDR1 is SGHVS and CDR2 is FNYEAQ in the germline V gene. This CDR3 comprises 16 residues. With 5 bases removed from V and 0 bases from J, the gap between germline ends came to 15 bases.

In DNA, the CDR3 is TGTGCCACCAGCAGAGATCCGTACGGGAGCCTCCCCCACGAGCAGTACTTC. Translation gives CATSRDPYGSLPHEQYF. The rearrangement links TRBV15 to TRBJ2-7, with D possibly matching TRBD2 (6 bases). In germline, CDR1 is LNHNV, CDR2 YYDKDF (reference sequence). Deletions cut 0 bases from V and 5 bases from J, with 20 bases between. The CDR3 length is 17 residues.

The J gene is TRBJ2-1, the V gene TRBV27; 13 nucleotides match TRBD2. The germline V gene has CDR1 MNHEY and CDR2 SMNVEV (reference sequence). Germline trimming cut 5 bases from V and 5 bases from J; bases unmatched to any gene: 3. This CDR3 spans 15 amino acids. The CDR3 coding sequence is TGTGCCAGCAGTACCGGGACTAGCGGGAACAATGAGCAGTTCTTC. Translation: CASSTGTSGNNEQFF.

The rearrangement joins TRBV6-1 to TRBJ2-5, with 14 positions matching TRBD2. Germline CDR1 and CDR2: MNHNS and SASEGT. The CDR3 is 15 amino acids. The V segment lost 4 bases and the J segment 4 bases; nucleotides outside the gene matches: 2. CDR3 amino acids: CASSGLAGGPETQYF. The CDR3, as DNA: TGTGCCAGCAGTGGACTAGCGGGAGGGCCAGAGACCCAGTACTTC.

The chain uses TRBV18 and TRBJ2-2; either TRBD1 or TRBD2 may supply D (5 bases each). V lost 3 bases and J 4 bases, leaving 21 bases between the germline ends. This CDR3 has 18 amino acids. Germline V gene sequence: CDR1 KGHSH, CDR2 LQKENI. CDR3 in DNA: TGTGCCAGCTCACCGCGCCTCGGGACGAAATCCCCCACCGGGGAGCTGTTTTTT. It translates to CASSPRLGTKSPTGELFF.

The chain is built from TRBV27 and TRBJ1-2; D not certain. The germline V gene encodes CDR1 MNHEY and CDR2 SMNVEV (reference sequence). The length of the CDR3 is 14 residues. V dropped 5 bases and J dropped 4 bases, with 14 bases sitting between them. CDR3 sequence: CASSEGRAPYGYTF. As DNA, the CDR3 is TGTGCCAGCAGTGAAGGTCGTGCCCCCTATGGCTACACCTTC.

The chain recombines TRBV28 with TRBJ1-1, with 7 bases that match TRBD1. Per germline, CDR1 MDHEN and CDR2 SYDVKM. Trimming took 5 bases from V and 3 from J; bases not matched to a gene: 9. This CDR3 has 15 residues. As DNA, the CDR3 is TGTGCCAGCAGTCCACGGACAGGAGGGGACACTGAAGCTTTCTTT. Its translation: CASSPRTGGDTEAFF.

CDR3 in amino acids: CAQVRGEETEAFF. For the CDR3, the DNA is TGTGCTCAGGTGAGGGGCGAGGAAACTGAAGCTTTCTTT. The V and J genes are TRBV30 and TRBJ1-1; maybe TRBD1 (5 bases). The CDR3 sequence is 13 residues long. Germline values: CDR1 GTSNPN, CDR2 SVGIG (reference sequence). The complete variable domain, with remaining parts taken from reference TRBV30 and TRBJ1-1, reads SQTIHQWPATLVQPVGSPLSLECTVEGTSNPNLYWYRQAAGRGLQLLFYSVGIGQISSEVPQNLSASRPQDRQFILSSKKLLLSDSGFYLCAQVRGEETEAFFGQGTRLTVV.